This T cell receptor beta chain was identified in a study of neoadjuvant nivolumab and ipilimumab in lung cancer. Turning to this clone: The target antigen is unknown.

Study observations and caveats: Higher pretherapy blood TCR richness went with higher resected-tumor richness. TCR richness and clonality were higher in tumors than adjacent uninvolved lung. Only two of four nivolumab-treated tumors gained richness and clonality by surgery. Only a single major-pathologic-response sample was available for clonality analysis.

The CDR3 loop spans 12 amino acids. V lost 10 bases to trimming and J lost 3 bases, with 13 bases between them. Germline-derived CDR1 and CDR2 are MNHNS and SASEGT. This table comes from immunoSEQ multiplex PCR, and its TCRdb copy is limited to in-frame clones, with some not included. The sample includes some 37,000 clones, 89% of them seen just once. This receptor was identified in an adult with non-small cell lung cancer. The specimen was peripheral blood, collected before neoadjuvant nivolumab, alone or with ipilimumab. The J gene is TRBJ2-7, the V gene TRBV6-1; D gene ambiguous. The CDR3 spells CATSSKIYEQYF. As DNA, the CDR3 is TGTGCCACCTCTTCGAAAATCTACGAGCAGTACTTC.